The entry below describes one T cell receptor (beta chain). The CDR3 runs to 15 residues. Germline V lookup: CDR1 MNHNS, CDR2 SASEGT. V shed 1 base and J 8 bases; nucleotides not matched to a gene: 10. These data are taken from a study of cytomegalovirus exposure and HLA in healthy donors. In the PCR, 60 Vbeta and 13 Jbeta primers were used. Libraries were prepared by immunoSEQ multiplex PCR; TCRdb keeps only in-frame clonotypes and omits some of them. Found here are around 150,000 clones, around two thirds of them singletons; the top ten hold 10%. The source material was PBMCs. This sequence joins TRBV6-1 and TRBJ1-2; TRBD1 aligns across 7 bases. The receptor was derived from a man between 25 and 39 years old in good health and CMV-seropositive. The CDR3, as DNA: TGTGCCAGCAGTGAAGTACGGACAGGCACTGGGGGCTACACCTTC. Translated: CASSEVRTGTGGYTF.